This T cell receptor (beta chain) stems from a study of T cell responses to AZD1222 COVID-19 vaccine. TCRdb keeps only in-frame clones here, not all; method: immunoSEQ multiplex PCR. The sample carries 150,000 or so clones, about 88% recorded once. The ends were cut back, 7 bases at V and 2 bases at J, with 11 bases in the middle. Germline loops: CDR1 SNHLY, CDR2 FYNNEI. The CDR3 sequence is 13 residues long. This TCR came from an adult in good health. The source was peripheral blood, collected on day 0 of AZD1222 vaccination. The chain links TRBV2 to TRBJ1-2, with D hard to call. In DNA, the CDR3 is TGTGCCAGCACCGCCGGCGGAAACTATGGCTACACCTTC. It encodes CASTAGGNYGYTF.